A single sample is the source of the 24 T cell receptor beta chains below, sequenced in a study of patients and donors after allogeneic stem cell transplantation. MiXCR, applied by TCRdb to the RT-PCR reads, yields one record per CDR3 protein. Of 920,000 or so distinct CDR3 sequences listed, roughly 18% are singletons. The material sequenced was blood, either unsorted or a sorted T cell fraction (not recorded which). The receptors shown here come from a human donor who was either an allogeneic HSCT recipient or a stem cell or donor lymphocyte infusion donor (not recorded which). It is not recorded whose cells these are; they may come from a transplant donor.

This clonotype showed up just a few times. The chain carries TRBV7-9 and TRBJ1-6; the match to TRBD1 covers 8 bases. The V gene's germline CDR1 is SEHNR and CDR2 FQNEAQ (reference sequence). The CDR3 runs 16 residues. With 1 base clipped from V and 6 bases from J, the junction kept 5 bases outside the gene matches. CDR3 bases: TGTGCCAGCAGCTTAGAACAGGGACAGGTTAATTCACCCCTCCACTTT. This sequence encodes CASSLEQGQVNSPLHF.

Only a few counts were recorded for this clonotype. The rearrangement uses TRBV7-9 and TRBJ1-5, with D possibly matching TRBD1 (6 bases). CDR1 is SEHNR, CDR2 FQNEAQ, per germline (reference sequence). The CDR3 is 15 residues long. Trimming pared 5 bases from V and 4 bases from J, leaving 15 bases between. DNA for the CDR3: TGTGCCAGCAGCCCCCAGGACAGACCAAATCAGCCCCAGCATTTT. Translated, it gives CASSPQDRPNQPQHF. Combining the CDR3 with reference TRBV7-9 and TRBJ1-5 gives the whole variable domain DTGVSQNPRHKITKRGQNVTFRCDPISEHNRLYWYRQTLGQGPEFLTYFQNEAQLEKSRLLSDRFSAERPKGSFSTLEIQRTEQGDSAMYLCASSPQDRPNQPQHFGDGTRLSIL.

The chain uses TRBV15 and TRBJ2-1; 8 bases are shared with TRBD1. V was clipped by 2 bases and J by 3 bases; unmatched bases: 6. Germline V gene data show CDR1 as LNHNV and CDR2 as YYDKDF (reference sequence). The CDR3 extends over 16 amino acids. Written as DNA, the CDR3 is TGTGCCACCAGCAGACGGACAGGGAAGGGCTACAATGAGCAGTTCTTC. This gives the protein CATSRRTGKGYNEQFF.

This chain links TRBV7-2 with TRBJ2-1; TRBD2 matches at 8 bases. Looked up from germline, CDR1 is SGHTA and CDR2 is FQGNSA. Losses at the gene ends were 8 bases for V and 9 bases for J; bases not matched to a gene: 6. The CDR3 is 12 amino acids. CDR3 DNA sequence: TGTGCCAGCGAGCGGGAGACGGTTGAGCAGTTCTTC. Protein product: CASERETVEQFF.

This clonotype was detected a few times. V usage is TRBV5-1 and J usage is TRBJ2-7; TRBD1 aligns across 9 bases. Germline-derived CDR1 and CDR2 are SGHRS and YFSETQ. CDR3 length: 16 residues. V was clipped by 4 bases and J by 0 bases; unmatched bases: 8. The CDR3 region is CASSTRDRASSYEQYF. DNA for the CDR3: TGCGCCAGCAGCACCCGGGACAGGGCGAGCTCCTACGAGCAGTACTTC.

This clonotype showed up just a few times. The chain employs TRBV24-1 and TRBJ2-2; no clear D gene. The CDR3 totals 14 residues. Germline V gives CDR1 KGHDR, CDR2 SFDVKD. The V end lost 5 bases, the J end lost 1 base, and 7 bases lay between the germline ends. CDR3 region: CATSGHKNTGELFF. For the CDR3, the DNA is TGTGCCACCAGTGGGCACAAGAACACCGGGGAGCTGTTTTTT.

The CDR3 DNA follows: TGCGCCAGCAGCCTAGGACTATCGGACGCAGATACGCAGTATTTT. The encoded protein is CASSLGLSDADTQYF. V gene TRBV4-1 combines with J gene TRBJ2-3; a weak D match, TRBD2 (6 bases). Germline V gene data show CDR1 as MGHRA and CDR2 as YSYEKL. V was clipped by 4 bases and J by 4 bases, with 15 bases between them. The CDR3 spans 15 residues.

The chain combines TRBV4-1 with TRBJ1-2, with D hard to call. The CDR3 length is 16 residues. CDR1 and CDR2 from the germline V gene are MGHRA and YSYEKL. Deletions cut 0 bases from V and 0 bases from J, with 11 bases between. The CDR3, as DNA: TGCGCCAGCAGCCAAGAGCGGGGAAGCGCTAACTATGGCTACACCTTC. The encoded protein is CASSQERGSANYGYTF.

With regard to this clonotype: A junction end diverges from the germline sequence, so it may reflect a read error. The V and J genes are TRBV12-3 or TRBV12-4 and TRBJ1-1, with 8 bases that match TRBD1. This CDR3 is 13 amino acids long. CDR3 nucleotides: TGTGCCGGCAGTCGAACAGGGGGCACTGAAGCTTTCTTT. The encoded protein is CAGSRTGGTEAFF.

The chain recombines TRBV4-3 with TRBJ2-5, with TRBD2 matching over 10 bases. This CDR3 has 19 residues. CDR1 is LGHNA and CDR2 is YSLEER in the germline V gene. V lost 1 base to trimming and J lost 8 bases; unmatched junction nucleotides: 19. CDR3 protein: CASSQGAGTSDPNKRTQYF. CDR3 in DNA: TGCGCCAGCAGCCAAGGGGCCGGGACTAGCGACCCTAACAAGAGAACCCAGTACTTC.

This clonotype was observed once. V and J are TRBV19 and TRBJ2-2; 8 bases line up with TRBD1. V lost 11 bases, J lost 2 bases, and 7 bases stayed unmatched. Germline V gene data show CDR1 as LNHDA and CDR2 as SQIVND (reference sequence). This CDR3 is built from 14 residues. The CDR3 protein is CAGRDRSNTGELFF. As DNA, the CDR3 is TGTGCCGGACGGGACAGGAGTAACACCGGGGAGCTGTTTTTT.

This clonotype was counted only a few times. The V and J genes are TRBV9 and TRBJ1-2, with TRBD1 identical over 8 bases. The CDR3 has 15 amino acids. The V gene end was trimmed by 2 bases and the J gene end by 6 bases; junction bases not matched to a gene: 9. The germline V gene encodes CDR1 SGDLS and CDR2 YYNGEE. CDR3 residues: CASSVRQGLDDGYTF. CDR3 in DNA: TGTGCCAGCAGCGTCAGACAGGGGCTAGACGATGGCTACACCTTC.

This rearrangement joins TRBV10-3 to TRBJ2-7, with 12 bases matching TRBD2. V trimming: 8 bases; J trimming: 1 base; junction bases outside the gene matches: 3. Germline CDR1 ENHRY, CDR2 SYGVKD. CDR3 length: 14 amino acids. The CDR3 loop is CAISLAGGSYEQYF. CDR3 DNA sequence: TGTGCCATCTCTCTAGCGGGAGGGTCCTACGAGCAGTACTTC.

CDR3 residues: CASSFPRTEPNYGYTF. The CDR3 DNA is TGTGCCAGCAGTTTCCCCCGAACAGAGCCTAACTATGGCTACACCTTC. J is TRBJ1-2 and V is TRBV28; the D is unclear. The CDR3 has 16 residues. Germline CDR1 MDHEN, CDR2 SYDVKM. V gave up 3 bases and J gave up 0 bases, with 14 bases separating them.

The J gene is TRBJ2-1, the V gene TRBV12-3 or TRBV12-4; maybe TRBD1 (5 bases). V dropped 3 bases and J dropped 12 bases, with 9 bases sitting between them. The CDR3 consists of 11 residues. CDR3 region: CASSLTDWQFF. Written as DNA, the CDR3 is TGTGCCAGCAGTTTGACAGATTGGCAGTTCTTC.

In this sample, this clonotype turned up a few times. The genes are TRBV7-9 and TRBJ2-7, with TRBD2 as a possible D gene (6 bases). The V end lost 0 bases, the J end lost 4 bases, and 13 bases lay between the germline ends. The CDR3 totals 15 residues. Germline V gene data show CDR1 as SEHNR and CDR2 as FQNEAQ (reference sequence). The chain's CDR3 is CASSLASLGGYEQYF. CDR3 sequence (DNA): TGTGCCAGCAGCTTAGCTTCATTAGGAGGGTACGAGCAGTACTTC.

The V call is TRBV10-3, the J call TRBJ1-6; 8 bases match TRBD1. Germline V gene data show CDR1 as ENHRY and CDR2 as SYGVKD. Unmatched junction bases numbered 5, after V lost 4 bases and J lost 9 bases. This CDR3 spans 14 amino acids. The CDR3 loop reads CAISVQGGSSPLHF. Written as DNA, the CDR3 is TGTGCCATCAGTGTACAGGGGGGAAGTTCACCCCTCCACTTT.

The chain combines TRBV11-2 with TRBJ1-2, with D uncertain. With 5 bases removed from V and 8 bases from J, the gap between germline ends came to 12 bases. The CDR3 is 12 residues long. The germline CDR1 and CDR2 sequences are SGHAT and FQNNGV. CDR3 in amino acids: CASSKEGLGYTF. The DNA for the CDR3 is TGTGCCAGCAGCAAAGAGGGTTTGGGCTACACCTTC.

This clonotype was observed a handful of times. J is TRBJ2-7 and V is TRBV5-1; maybe TRBD2 (6 bases). Germline V gene sequence: CDR1 SGHRS, CDR2 YFSETQ. CDR3 length: 16 residues. With 4 bases removed from V and 0 bases from J, the gap between germline ends came to 17 bases. The CDR3 DNA reads TGCGCCAGCAGCAGCCAGCCGGGCGGGGACTCCTACGAGCAGTACTTC. This encodes CASSSQPGGDSYEQYF.

The V call is TRBV5-1, the J call TRBJ2-3; the match to TRBD2 covers 7 bases. The CDR3 has 16 amino acids. Germline trimming cut 0 bases from V and 2 bases from J; bases unmatched to any gene: 6. Germline CDR1 SGHRS, CDR2 YFSETQ. CDR3: CASSLATSVVTDTQYF. In DNA, the CDR3 is TGCGCCAGCAGCTTGGCCACTAGCGTGGTCACAGATACGCAGTATTTT.

The chain carries TRBV6-2 or TRBV6-3 and TRBJ2-7; 11 bases are a match to TRBD2. The CDR3 is 15 residues long. Germline CDR1 reads MNHEY; CDR2 reads SVGEGT. The trim removed 6 bases at V and 3 bases at J, leaving 7 bases unmatched. In nucleotides, the CDR3 is TGTGCCAGCAGACCCACTAGCGGGGGCTACTACGAGCAGTACTTC. Its protein product is CASRPTSGGYYEQYF.

This clonotype was detected a few times. This chain joins TRBV4-2 and TRBJ1-3; D gene ambiguous. Trimming cost V 0 bases and J 4 bases, with 16 bases left between them. Germline V gene sequence: CDR1 LGHNA, CDR2 YNFKEQ. CDR3 size: 17 residues. The chain's CDR3 is CASSQETLGIPGNTIYF. In DNA form, the CDR3 reads TGTGCCAGCAGCCAAGAGACTTTGGGCATTCCGGGAAACACCATATATTTT.

This clonotype was observed a single time. The rearrangement links TRBV19 to TRBJ2-2; tentatively, D is TRBD2 (5 bases). Deletions cut 4 bases from V and 5 bases from J, with 8 bases between. The CDR3 spans 13 residues. CDR1 LNHDA and CDR2 SQIVND come from the germline V gene (reference sequence). CDR3 nucleotide sequence: TGTGCCAGTAGTACGAGGGAGACCGGGGAGCTGTTTTTT. It codes for CASSTRETGELFF.

This clonotype has ten or more counts. The chain couples TRBV12-3 or TRBV12-4 to TRBJ1-3; the match to TRBD1 covers 9 bases. The CDR3 loop spans 15 amino acids. Trimming cost V 6 bases and J 2 bases; bases outside gene matches: 5. CDR3 amino acids: CASSRTGGTGNTIYF. The CDR3 DNA sequence: TGTGCCAGCAGCCGCACAGGGGGCACTGGAAACACCATATATTTT.